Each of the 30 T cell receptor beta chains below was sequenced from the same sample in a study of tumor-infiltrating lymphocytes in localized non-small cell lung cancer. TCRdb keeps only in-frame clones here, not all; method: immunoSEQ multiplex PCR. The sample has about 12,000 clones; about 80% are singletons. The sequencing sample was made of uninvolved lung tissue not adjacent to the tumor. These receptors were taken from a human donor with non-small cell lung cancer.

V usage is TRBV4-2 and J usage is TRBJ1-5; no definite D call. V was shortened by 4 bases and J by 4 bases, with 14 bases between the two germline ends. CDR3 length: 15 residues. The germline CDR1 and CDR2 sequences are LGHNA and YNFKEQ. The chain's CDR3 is CASSPRGMRNQPQHF. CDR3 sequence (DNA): TGTGCCAGCAGCCCCCGAGGGATGAGGAATCAGCCCCAGCATTTT.

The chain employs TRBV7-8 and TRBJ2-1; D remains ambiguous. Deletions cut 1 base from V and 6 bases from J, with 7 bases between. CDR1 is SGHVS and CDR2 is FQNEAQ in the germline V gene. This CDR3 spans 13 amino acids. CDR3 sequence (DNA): TGTGCCAGCAGCTTAGTACAGATCAATGAGCAGTTCTTC. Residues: CASSLVQINEQFF.

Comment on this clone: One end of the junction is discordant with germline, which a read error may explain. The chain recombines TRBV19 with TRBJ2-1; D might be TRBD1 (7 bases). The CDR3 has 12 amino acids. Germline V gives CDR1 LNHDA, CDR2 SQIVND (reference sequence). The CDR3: CASSIQAGGTIF. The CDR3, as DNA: TGTGCCAGTAGTATACAAGCAGGGGGGACGATCTTC.

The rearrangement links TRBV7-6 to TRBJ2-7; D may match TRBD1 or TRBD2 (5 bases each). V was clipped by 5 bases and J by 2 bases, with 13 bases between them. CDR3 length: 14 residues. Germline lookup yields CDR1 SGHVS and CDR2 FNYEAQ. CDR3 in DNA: TGTGCCAGCAGCCCCGGGACGGACCCCTACGAGCAGTACTTC. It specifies CASSPGTDPYEQYF.

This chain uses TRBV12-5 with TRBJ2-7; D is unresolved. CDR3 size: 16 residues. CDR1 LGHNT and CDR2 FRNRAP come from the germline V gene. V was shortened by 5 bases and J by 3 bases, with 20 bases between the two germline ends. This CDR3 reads CASGVPRAPPDYEQYF. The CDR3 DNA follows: TGTGCTAGTGGTGTCCCTCGGGCCCCTCCAGACTACGAGCAGTACTTC.

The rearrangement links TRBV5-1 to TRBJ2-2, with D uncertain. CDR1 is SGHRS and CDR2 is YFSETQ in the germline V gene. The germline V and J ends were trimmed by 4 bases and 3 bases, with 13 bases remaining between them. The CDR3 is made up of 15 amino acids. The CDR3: CASSPPDEYTGELFF. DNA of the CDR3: TGCGCCAGCAGCCCACCGGACGAGTACACCGGGGAGCTGTTTTTT.

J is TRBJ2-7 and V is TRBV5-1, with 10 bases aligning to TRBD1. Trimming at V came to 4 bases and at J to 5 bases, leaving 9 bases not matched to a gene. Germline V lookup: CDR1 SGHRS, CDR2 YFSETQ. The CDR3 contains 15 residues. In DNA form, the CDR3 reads TGCGCCAGCAGCCACCGGGACAGGGGCCCCGACGAGCAGTACTTC. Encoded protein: CASSHRDRGPDEQYF.

This chain's CDR3 is CAWSVIQETQYF. The CDR3, as DNA: TGTGCCTGGAGTGTAATCCAAGAGACCCAGTACTTC. The rearrangement uses TRBV30 and TRBJ2-5, with D uncertain. The CDR3 has 12 residues. The germline CDR1 and CDR2 sequences are GTSNPN and SVGIG (reference sequence). Deletions cut 0 bases from V and 1 base from J, with 3 bases between.

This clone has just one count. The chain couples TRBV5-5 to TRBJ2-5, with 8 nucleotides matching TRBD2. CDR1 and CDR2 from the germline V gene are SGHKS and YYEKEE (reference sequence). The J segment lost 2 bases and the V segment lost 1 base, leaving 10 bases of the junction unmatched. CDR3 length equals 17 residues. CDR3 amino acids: CASSLSTGGLIQETQYF. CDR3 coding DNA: TGTGCCAGCAGCTTGAGTACGGGGGGGCTAATTCAAGAGACCCAGTACTTC.

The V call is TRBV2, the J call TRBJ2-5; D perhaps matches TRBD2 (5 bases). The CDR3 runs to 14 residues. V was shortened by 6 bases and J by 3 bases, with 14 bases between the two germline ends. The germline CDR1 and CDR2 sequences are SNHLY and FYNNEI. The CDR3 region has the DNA TGTGCCAGCAGAGTGAGGGTTTTAGAAGAGACCCAGTACTTC. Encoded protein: CASRVRVLEETQYF.

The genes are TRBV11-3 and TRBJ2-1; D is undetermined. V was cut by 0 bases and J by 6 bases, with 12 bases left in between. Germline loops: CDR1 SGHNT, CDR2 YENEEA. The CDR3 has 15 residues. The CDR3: CASSLDGSGPNEQFF. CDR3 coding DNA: TGTGCCAGCAGCTTAGACGGGTCGGGTCCCAATGAGCAGTTCTTC.

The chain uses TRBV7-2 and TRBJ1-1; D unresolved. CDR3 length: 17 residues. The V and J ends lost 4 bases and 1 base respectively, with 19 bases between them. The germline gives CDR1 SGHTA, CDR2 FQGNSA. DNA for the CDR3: TGTGCCAGCAGCTCACCACTTCATTTCCGGGAGAACACTGAAGCTTTCTTT. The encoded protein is CASSSPLHFRENTEAFF.

CDR3 in DNA: TGTGCCAGCACGAGGGGGCGCGATGAAAAACTGTTTTTT. Protein product: CASTRGRDEKLFF. The V gene is TRBV5-6, the J gene TRBJ1-4; TRBD1 aligns across 7 bases. The CDR3 runs 13 residues. The germline gives CDR1 SGHDT, CDR2 YYEEEE. V lost 6 bases and J lost 6; bases outside the gene matches: 5.

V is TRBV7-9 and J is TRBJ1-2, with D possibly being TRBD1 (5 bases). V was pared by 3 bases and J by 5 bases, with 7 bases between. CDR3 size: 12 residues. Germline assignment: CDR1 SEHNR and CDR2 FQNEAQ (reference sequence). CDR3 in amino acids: CASSFQGYGYTF. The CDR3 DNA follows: TGTGCCAGCAGCTTCCAGGGTTATGGCTACACCTTC.

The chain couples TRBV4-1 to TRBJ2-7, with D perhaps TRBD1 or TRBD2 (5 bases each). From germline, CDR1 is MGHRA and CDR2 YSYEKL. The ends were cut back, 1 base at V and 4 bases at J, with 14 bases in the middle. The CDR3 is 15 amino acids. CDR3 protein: CASSQGGAPGYEQYF. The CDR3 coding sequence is TGCGCCAGCAGCCAAGGAGGGGCCCCTGGGTACGAGCAGTACTTC.

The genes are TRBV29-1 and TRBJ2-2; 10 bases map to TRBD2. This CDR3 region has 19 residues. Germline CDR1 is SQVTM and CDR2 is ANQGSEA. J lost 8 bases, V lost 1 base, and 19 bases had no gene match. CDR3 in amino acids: CSVEGSGAAGGPVAGELFF. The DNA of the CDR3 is TGCAGCGTTGAAGGCTCCGGAGCAGCGGGAGGGCCGGTCGCTGGGGAGCTGTTTTTT.

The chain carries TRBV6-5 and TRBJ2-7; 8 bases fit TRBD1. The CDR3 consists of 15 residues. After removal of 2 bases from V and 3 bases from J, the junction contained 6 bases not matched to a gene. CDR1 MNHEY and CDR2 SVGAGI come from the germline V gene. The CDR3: CASSYRGTGNYEQYF. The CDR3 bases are TGTGCCAGCAGTTACAGGGGGACAGGTAACTACGAGCAGTACTTC.

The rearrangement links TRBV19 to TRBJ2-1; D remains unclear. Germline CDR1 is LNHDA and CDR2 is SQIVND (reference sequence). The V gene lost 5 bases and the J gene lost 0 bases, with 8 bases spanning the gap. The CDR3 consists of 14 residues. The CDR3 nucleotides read TGTGCCAGTAGTCTCCTTATCTCCTACAATGAGCAGTTCTTC. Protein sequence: CASSLLISYNEQFF.

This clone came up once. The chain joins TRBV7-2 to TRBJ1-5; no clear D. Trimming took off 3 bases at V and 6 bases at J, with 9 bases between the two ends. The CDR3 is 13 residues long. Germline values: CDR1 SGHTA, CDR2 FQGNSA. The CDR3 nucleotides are TGTGCCAGCAGCTTGGGGTTCTTTCAGCCCCAGCATTTT. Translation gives CASSLGFFQPQHF.

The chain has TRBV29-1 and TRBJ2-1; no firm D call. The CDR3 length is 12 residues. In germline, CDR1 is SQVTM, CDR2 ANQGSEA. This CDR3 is CTVRESYNEQFF. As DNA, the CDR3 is TGCACCGTCCGAGAGTCCTACAATGAGCAGTTCTTC.

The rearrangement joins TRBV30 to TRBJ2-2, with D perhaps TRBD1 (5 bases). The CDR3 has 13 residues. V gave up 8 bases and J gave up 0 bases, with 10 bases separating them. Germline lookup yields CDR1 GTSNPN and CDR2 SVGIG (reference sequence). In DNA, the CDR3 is TGTGCCCAGGGCTCCACGAACACCGGGGAGCTGTTTTTT. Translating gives CAQGSTNTGELFF.

In DNA form, the CDR3 reads TGCAGCGTTGTCCCCAGGGGGCGGGGAACCATAGAGACCCAGTACTTC. Its translation is CSVVPRGRGTIETQYF. This chain joins TRBV29-1 and TRBJ2-5; 8 bases are shared with TRBD1. Germline CDR1 SQVTM, CDR2 ANQGSEA. J was trimmed by 4 bases and V by 4 bases; bases with no gene match: 14. This CDR3 is 16 amino acids long.

CDR3 sequence: CASSLVSQGNYGYTF. CDR3 in DNA: TGTGCCAGCAGCTTAGTCTCACAGGGAAACTATGGCTACACCTTC. The chain is built from TRBV7-2 and TRBJ1-2, with D maybe TRBD1 (6 bases). This CDR3 has 15 residues. The V end lost 1 base, the J end lost 2 bases, and 11 bases lay between the germline ends. Germline lookup yields CDR1 SGHTA and CDR2 FQGNSA.

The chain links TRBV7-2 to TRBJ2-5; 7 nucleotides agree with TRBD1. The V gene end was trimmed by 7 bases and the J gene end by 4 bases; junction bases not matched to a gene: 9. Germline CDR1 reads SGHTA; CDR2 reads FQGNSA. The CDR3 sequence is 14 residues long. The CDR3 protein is CASTLRGGRETQYF. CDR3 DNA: TGTGCCAGCACCCTAAGAGGGGGCCGAGAGACCCAGTACTTC. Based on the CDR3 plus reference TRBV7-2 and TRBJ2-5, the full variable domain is GAGVSQSPSNKVTEKGKDVELRCDPISGHTALYWYRQSLGQGLEFLIYFQGNSAPDKSGLPSDRFSAERTGGSVSTLTIQRTQQEDSAVYLCASTLRGGRETQYFGPGTRLLVL.

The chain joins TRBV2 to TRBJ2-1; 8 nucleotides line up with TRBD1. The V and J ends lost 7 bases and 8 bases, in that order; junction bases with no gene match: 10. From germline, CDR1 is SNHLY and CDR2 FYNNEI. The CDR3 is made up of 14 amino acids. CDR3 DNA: TGTGCCAGCAACCGACAGGGGAGGTTGGATGAGCAGTTCTTC. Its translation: CASNRQGRLDEQFF.

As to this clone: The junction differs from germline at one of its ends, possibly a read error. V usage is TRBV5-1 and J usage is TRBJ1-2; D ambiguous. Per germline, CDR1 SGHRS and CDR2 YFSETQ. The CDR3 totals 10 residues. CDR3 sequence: CASGDASPSF. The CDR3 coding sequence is TGCGCCAGCGGTGACGCTTCCCCTAGCTTC.

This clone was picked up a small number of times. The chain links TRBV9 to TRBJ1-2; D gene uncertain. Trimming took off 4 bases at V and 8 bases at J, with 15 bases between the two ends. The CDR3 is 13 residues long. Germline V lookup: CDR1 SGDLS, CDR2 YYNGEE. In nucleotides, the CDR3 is TGTGCCAGCAGCTCAAATTCCGTCCTCGGCTACACCTTC. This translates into CASSSNSVLGYTF.

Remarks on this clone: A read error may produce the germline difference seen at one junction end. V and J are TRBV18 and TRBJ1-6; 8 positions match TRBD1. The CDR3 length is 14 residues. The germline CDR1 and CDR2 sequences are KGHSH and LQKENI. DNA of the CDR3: TGTGCCAGCTCACCAGGGGGACAGGATGGTGTTCTATTTTTT. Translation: CASSPGGQDGVLFF.

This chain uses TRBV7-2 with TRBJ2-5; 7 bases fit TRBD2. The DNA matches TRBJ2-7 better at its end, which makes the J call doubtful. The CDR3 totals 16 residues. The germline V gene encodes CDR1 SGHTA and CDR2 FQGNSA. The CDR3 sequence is CASSLGRLALTYEQYF. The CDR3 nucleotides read TGTGCCAGCAGCTTAGGAAGACTAGCCTTAACCTACGAGCAGTACTTC.

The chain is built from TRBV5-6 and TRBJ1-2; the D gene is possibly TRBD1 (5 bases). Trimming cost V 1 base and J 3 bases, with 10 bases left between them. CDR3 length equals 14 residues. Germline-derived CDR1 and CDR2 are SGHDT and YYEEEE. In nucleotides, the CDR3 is TGTGCCAGCAGCTTGTGGGGCTACGACTATGGCTACACCTTC. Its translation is CASSLWGYDYGYTF.